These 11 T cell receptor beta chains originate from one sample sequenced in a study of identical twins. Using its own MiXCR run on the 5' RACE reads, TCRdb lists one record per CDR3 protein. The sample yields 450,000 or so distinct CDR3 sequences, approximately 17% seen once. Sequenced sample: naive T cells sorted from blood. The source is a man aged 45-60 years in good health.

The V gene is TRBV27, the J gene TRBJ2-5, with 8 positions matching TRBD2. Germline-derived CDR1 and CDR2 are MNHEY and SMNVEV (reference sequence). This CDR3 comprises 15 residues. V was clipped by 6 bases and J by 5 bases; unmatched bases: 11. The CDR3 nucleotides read TGTGCCAGCAGCCCAGGAGCGGGGGCTTGGGAGACCCAGTACTTC. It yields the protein CASSPGAGAWETQYF.

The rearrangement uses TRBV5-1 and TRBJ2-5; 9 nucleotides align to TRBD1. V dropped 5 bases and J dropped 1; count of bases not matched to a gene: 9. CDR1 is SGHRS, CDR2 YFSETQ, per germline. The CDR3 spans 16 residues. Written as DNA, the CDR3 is TGCGCCAGCAGAGAAATTAACAGGGGGCCCCAAGAGACCCAGTACTTC. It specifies CASREINRGPQETQYF. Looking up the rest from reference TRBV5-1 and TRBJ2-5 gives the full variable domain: KAGVTQTPRYLIKTRGQQVTLSCSPISGHRSVSWYQQTPGQGLQFLFEYFSETQRNKGNFPGRFSGRQFSNSRSEMNVSTLELGDSALYLCASREINRGPQETQYFGPGTRLLVL.

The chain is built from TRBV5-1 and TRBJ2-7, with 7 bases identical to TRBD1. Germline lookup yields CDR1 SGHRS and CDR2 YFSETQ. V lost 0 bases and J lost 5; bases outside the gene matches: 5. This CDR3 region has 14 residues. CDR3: CASSLGQGAHEQYF. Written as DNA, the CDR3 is TGCGCCAGCAGCTTGGGACAGGGCGCCCACGAGCAGTACTTC. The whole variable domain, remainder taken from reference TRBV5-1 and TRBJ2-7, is KAGVTQTPRYLIKTRGQQVTLSCSPISGHRSVSWYQQTPGQGLQFLFEYFSETQRNKGNFPGRFSGRQFSNSRSEMNVSTLELGDSALYLCASSLGQGAHEQYFGPGTRLTVT.

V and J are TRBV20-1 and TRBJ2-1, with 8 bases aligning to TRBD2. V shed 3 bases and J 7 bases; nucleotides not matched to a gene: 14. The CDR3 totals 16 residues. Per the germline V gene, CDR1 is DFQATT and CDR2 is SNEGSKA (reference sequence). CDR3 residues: CSARAPSGYLGNEQFF. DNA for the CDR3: TGCAGTGCTAGGGCGCCTAGCGGGTATCTGGGGAATGAGCAGTTCTTC.

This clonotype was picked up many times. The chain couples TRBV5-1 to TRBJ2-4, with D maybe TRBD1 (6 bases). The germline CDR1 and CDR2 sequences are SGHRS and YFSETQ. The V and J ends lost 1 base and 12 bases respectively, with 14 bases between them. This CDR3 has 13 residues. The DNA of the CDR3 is TGCGCCAGCAGCTTGATAGAAGGGACACCTCAGTACTTC. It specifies CASSLIEGTPQYF.

In DNA form, the CDR3 reads TGCGCCAGCAGCTTAGAACTAGCGGGAGTTTCCTCCTACAATGAGCAGTTCTTC. Translating it yields CASSLELAGVSSYNEQFF. The chain joins TRBV5-1 to TRBJ2-1, with 11 bases that match TRBD2. Germline loops: CDR1 SGHRS, CDR2 YFSETQ. The CDR3 has 18 amino acids. Trimming took 2 bases from V and 0 from J; bases not matched to a gene: 7.

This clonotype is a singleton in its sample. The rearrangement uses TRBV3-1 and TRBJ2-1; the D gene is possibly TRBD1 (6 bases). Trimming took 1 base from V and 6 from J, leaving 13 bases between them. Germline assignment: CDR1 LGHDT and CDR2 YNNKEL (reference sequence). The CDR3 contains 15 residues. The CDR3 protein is CASSQVTGRSNEQFF. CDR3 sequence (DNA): TGTGCCAGCAGCCAAGTAACAGGGCGCAGCAATGAGCAGTTCTTC.

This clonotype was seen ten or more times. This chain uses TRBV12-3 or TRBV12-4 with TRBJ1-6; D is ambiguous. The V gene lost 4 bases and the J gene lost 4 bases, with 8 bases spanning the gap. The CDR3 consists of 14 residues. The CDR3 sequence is CASSSGDYNSPLHF. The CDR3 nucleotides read TGTGCCAGCAGTTCCGGTGATTATAATTCACCCCTCCACTTT.

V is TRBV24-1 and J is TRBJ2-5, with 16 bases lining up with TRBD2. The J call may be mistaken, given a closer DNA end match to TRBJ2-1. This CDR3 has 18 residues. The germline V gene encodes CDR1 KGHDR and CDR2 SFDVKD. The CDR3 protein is CATSDIGTSGRAVETQFF. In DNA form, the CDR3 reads TGTGCCACCAGTGATATAGGGACTAGCGGGAGGGCTGTCGAGACCCAGTTCTTC.

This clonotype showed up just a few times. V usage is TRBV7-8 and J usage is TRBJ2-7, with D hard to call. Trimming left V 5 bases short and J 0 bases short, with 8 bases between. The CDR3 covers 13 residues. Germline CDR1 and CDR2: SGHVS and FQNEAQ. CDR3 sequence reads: CASSEDHSYEQYF. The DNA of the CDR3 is TGTGCCAGCAGCGAGGACCACTCCTACGAGCAGTACTTC.

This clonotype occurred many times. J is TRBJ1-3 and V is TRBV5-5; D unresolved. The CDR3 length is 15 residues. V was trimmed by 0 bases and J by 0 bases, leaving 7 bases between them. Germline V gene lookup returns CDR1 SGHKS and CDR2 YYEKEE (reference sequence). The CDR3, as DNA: TGTGCCAGCAGCTTGGAGGGCTACTCTGGAAACACCATATATTTT. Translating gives CASSLEGYSGNTIYF.